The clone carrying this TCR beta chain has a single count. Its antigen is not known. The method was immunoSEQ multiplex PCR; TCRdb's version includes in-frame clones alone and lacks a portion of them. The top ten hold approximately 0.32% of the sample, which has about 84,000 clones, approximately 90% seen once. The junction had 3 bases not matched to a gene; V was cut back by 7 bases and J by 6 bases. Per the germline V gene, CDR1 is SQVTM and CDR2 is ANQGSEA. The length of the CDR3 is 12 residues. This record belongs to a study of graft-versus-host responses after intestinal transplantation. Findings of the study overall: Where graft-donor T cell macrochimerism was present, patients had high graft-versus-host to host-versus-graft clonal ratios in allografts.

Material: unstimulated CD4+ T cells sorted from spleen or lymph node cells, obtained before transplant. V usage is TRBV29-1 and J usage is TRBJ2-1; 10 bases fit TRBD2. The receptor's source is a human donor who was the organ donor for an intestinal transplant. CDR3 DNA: TGCAGCGCCCGGACTAGCGGCAATGAGCAGTTCTTC. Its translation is CSARTSGNEQFF.